The 7 T cell receptor beta chains below all came from one sample that was sequenced in a study of T cell clonotyping in hematopoietic cell transplantation. Produced via immunoSEQ multiplex PCR; TCRdb's table is partial and in-frame only. Among thousands of clones listed, approximately 90% were seen once. Time point given: recipient sample about 28 days before transplant, after cytoreduction. The sample here was peripheral blood mononuclear cells, taken before stem cell transplant. These receptors were taken from a man aged 55 to 70 with acute myeloid leukemia. Some clones in this sample may be carry-over from other donors' samples.

The chain joins TRBV5-1 to TRBJ2-1; 12 bases are a match to TRBD2. Germline loops: CDR1 SGHRS, CDR2 YFSETQ. The J segment lost 0 bases and the V segment lost 2 bases, leaving 3 bases of the junction unmatched. CDR3 length: 17 amino acids. The CDR3: CASSLGLAGSSYNEQFF. The CDR3 nucleotides are TGCGCCAGCAGCTTAGGACTAGCGGGAAGCTCCTACAATGAGCAGTTCTTC.

This rearrangement joins TRBV7-6 to TRBJ1-1, with D possibly being TRBD1 (5 bases). CDR1 and CDR2 (germline): SGHVS, FNYEAQ. The V and J ends lost 3 bases and 0 bases respectively, with 8 bases between them. CDR3 length equals 14 residues. The CDR3 is CASSLTGLNTEAFF. CDR3 sequence (DNA): TGTGCCAGCAGCTTGACGGGGCTGAACACTGAAGCTTTCTTT.

The CDR3: CAAGPTYNEQFF. In DNA, the CDR3 is TGTGCCGCCGGACCTACTTACAATGAGCAGTTCTTC. This rearrangement joins TRBV28 to TRBJ2-1; the D is unclear. Trimming removed 11 bases at V and 4 bases at J, with 12 bases between. The CDR3 length is 12 residues. CDR1 and CDR2 from the germline V gene are MDHEN and SYDVKM. The full variable domain, in which reference TRBV28 and TRBJ2-1 provide the parts outside the CDR3, is DVKVTQSSRYLVKRTGEKVFLECVQDMDHENMFWYRQDPGLGLRLIYFSYDVKMKEKGDIPEGYSVSREKKERFSLILESASTNQTSMYLCAAGPTYNEQFFGPGTRLTVL.

This clone appeared once. CDR3 protein: CASSTHPGLAGGTSYNEQFF. The CDR3 DNA reads TGTGCCAGCAGTACACACCCGGGACTAGCGGGAGGAACCTCCTACAATGAGCAGTTCTTC. The chain is built from TRBV28 and TRBJ2-1, with 15 bases matching TRBD2. V lost 5 bases, J lost 0 bases, and 11 bases stayed unmatched. This CDR3 has 20 amino acids. Germline V lookup: CDR1 MDHEN, CDR2 SYDVKM.

A few counts support this clone. This rearrangement joins TRBV2 to TRBJ1-6, with D perhaps matching TRBD1 (5 bases). V lost 3 bases and J lost 11, with 11 bases in between. The CDR3 covers 13 residues. The germline V gene encodes CDR1 SNHLY and CDR2 FYNNEI. The DNA of the CDR3 is TGTGCCAGCAGTGAGGGGGATTCCACACCCCTCCACTTT. This translates into CASSEGDSTPLHF.

This chain uses TRBV19 with TRBJ1-5, with D possibly matching TRBD1 (5 bases). In germline, CDR1 is LNHDA, CDR2 SQIVND (reference sequence). V lost 6 bases and J 9 bases, leaving 12 bases between the germline ends. CDR3 length: 12 residues. CDR3 loop: CASSSGVWPQHF. CDR3 sequence (DNA): TGTGCCAGTAGCTCGGGGGTCTGGCCCCAGCATTTT.

J is TRBJ1-4 and V is TRBV29-1; TRBD1 might be the D (6 bases). The CDR3 contains 15 residues. CDR1 is SQVTM and CDR2 is ANQGSEA in the germline V gene. Trimming took off 4 bases at V and 0 bases at J, with 12 bases between the two ends. CDR3 region: CSVVADSATNEKLFF. For the CDR3, the DNA is TGCAGCGTTGTCGCGGACAGTGCAACTAATGAAAAACTGTTTTTT.